The clone carrying this T cell receptor (beta chain) was picked up one time. The entry originates in a study of blood T cell repertoires in COVID-19. The method was immunoSEQ multiplex PCR; TCRdb's version includes in-frame clones alone and lacks a portion of them. This sample carries more than 95,000 clones, 70% to 85% of them seen once, and the ten largest clones take approximately 7.6%. V shed 1 base and J shed 8 bases, with 11 bases lying between them. The CDR3 consists of 14 residues. Germline CDR1 SGHTA, CDR2 FQGNSA. The chain employs TRBV7-2 and TRBJ1-4; tentative D call: TRBD1 (5 bases). The origin of this receptor is a man aged 70 or older with active or convalescent COVID-19. Material for sequencing was peripheral blood. In DNA, the CDR3 is TGTGCCAGCAGCTTAGGCCCTCCAGGGGAAAAACTGTTTTTT. This gives the protein CASSLGPPGEKLFF. Complete variable domain (other parts from reference TRBV7-2 and TRBJ1-4): GAGVSQSPSNKVTEKGKDVELRCDPISGHTALYWYRQSLGQGLEFLIYFQGNSAPDKSGLPSDRFSAERTGGSVSTLTIQRTQQEDSAVYLCASSLGPPGEKLFFGSGTQLSVL.